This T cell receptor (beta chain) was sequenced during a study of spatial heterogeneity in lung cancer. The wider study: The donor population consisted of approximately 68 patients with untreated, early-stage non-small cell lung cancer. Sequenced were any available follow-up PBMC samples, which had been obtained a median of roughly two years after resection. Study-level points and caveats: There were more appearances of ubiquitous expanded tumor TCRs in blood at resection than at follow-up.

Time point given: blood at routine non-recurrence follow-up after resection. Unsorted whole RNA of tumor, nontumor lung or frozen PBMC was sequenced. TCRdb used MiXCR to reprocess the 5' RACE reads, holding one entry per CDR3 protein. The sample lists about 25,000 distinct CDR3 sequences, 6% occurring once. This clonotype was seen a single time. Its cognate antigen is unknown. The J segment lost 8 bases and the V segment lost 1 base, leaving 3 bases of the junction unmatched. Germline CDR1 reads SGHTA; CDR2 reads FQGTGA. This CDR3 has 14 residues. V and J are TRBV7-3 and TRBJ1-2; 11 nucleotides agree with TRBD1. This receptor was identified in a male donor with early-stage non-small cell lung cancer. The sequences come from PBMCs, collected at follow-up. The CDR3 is CASSLMGQGGGYTF. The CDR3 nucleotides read TGTGCCAGCAGCTTAATGGGACAGGGGGGAGGCTACACCTTC. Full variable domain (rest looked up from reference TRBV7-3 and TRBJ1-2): GAGVSQTPSNKVTEKGKYVELRCDPISGHTALYWYRQSLGQGPEFLIYFQGTGAADDSGLPNDRFFAVRPEGSVSTLKIQRTERGDSAVYLCASSLMGQGGGYTFGSGTRLTVV.